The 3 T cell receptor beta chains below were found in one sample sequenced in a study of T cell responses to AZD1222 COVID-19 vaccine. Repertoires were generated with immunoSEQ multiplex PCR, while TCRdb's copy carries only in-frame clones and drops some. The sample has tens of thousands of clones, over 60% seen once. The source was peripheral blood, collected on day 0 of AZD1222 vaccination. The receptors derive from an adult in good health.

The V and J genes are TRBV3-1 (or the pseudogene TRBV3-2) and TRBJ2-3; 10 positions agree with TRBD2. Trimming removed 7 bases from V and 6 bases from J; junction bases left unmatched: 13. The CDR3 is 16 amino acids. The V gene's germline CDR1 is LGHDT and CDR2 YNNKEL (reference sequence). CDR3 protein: CASNGIQRGGVDTQYF. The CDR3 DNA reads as TGTGCCAGCAATGGGATTCAGCGGGGGGGTGTGGATACGCAGTATTTT.

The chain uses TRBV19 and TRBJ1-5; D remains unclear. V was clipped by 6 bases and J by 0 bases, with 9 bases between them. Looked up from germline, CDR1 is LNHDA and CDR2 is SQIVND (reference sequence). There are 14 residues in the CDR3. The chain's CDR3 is CASSPFVSNQPQHF. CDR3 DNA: TGTGCCAGTAGCCCTTTCGTTAGCAATCAGCCCCAGCATTTT.

CDR3: CASSPPGQASSGNTIYF. DNA for the CDR3: TGTGCCAGCTCACCGCCGGGACAGGCGTCCTCTGGAAACACCATATATTTT. The J gene is TRBJ1-3, the V gene TRBV18; 8 bases align to TRBD1. Germline CDR1 reads KGHSH; CDR2 reads LQKENI. The CDR3 length is 17 residues. Unmatched junction bases numbered 7, after V lost 3 bases and J lost 0 bases.